This T cell receptor beta chain was obtained from a study of blood T cell repertoires in COVID-19 (dated by TCRdb to 2020 to 2021). Regarding the complete study: Collaborator samples came from the United States, Italy and Spain and covered acute and convalescent phases of COVID-19. Deeply sampled blood TCRbeta repertoires from subjects exposed to, actively infected with, or recovered from COVID-19 were included in the dataset. The repertoires were made available in a free public database intended to serve as a resource for research on the immune response to SARS-CoV-2. The prospective study material was composed of cDNA or gDNA derived from T cells, B-cell-depleted T cells, or PBMCs. Where available, HLA class I and class II types were obtained from metadata supplied by the sample provider rather than from assay-based typing. Samples came from the ongoing ImmuneRACE study (first 160 participants) plus 1,254 subjects from 6 global collaborators. A de-identified subject ID, COVID-19 status, age in years and sex were almost always included in the sample metadata. General conclusions and limits of the study: How much clinical and demographic metadata was included differed by source and by participant, and the metadata was provided uncurated.

From a lookup of the germline V gene, CDR1 and CDR2 are SGHRS and YFSETQ. Counted from cysteine to phenylalanine, this CDR3 has 14 amino acids. The kept DNA is CDR3 alone, 42 bases in frame from the first base. V and J are trimmed by 0 bases and 4 bases, and the gene matches miss 2 bases of the junction. A note on this clone: Its antigen target is currently unknown. No base quality values were provided; no much bigger clone lies one nucleotide off.

Whole blood was collected in K2EDTA tubes by collaborating institutions according to the institutions' own protocols. For TCRbeta analysis, collaborators shipped samples in one of three forms: frozen whole blood, isolated PBMCs, or DNA extracted from either of those sample types. TCRbeta CDR3 regions were amplified from genomic DNA by means of the immunoSEQ Assay, a bias-controlled multiplex PCR. Regarding the original processing steps: The number of nucleated cells in each sample was estimated by amplification of reference gene primers within the assay. To quantify the absolute abundance of each unique TCRbeta CDR3 rearrangement, sequence reads were collapsed and filtered. For each sample, productive Simpson clonality was calculated by taking the square root of Simpson's diversity index across productive rearrangements. The table comes from immuneACCESS by way of TCRdb, which keeps in-frame sequences with V and J called. Part of the clones is missing from these tables; in studies checked, under half for an unresolved V gene and the rest for unknown reasons. D and trimming were read from the DNA, whereas the V and J calls and clone size are those reported in that table. The sample profile shows 120,000 to 150,000 clones; about four fifths of them were found once. The ten largest make up 8% of the sample.

The chain joins TRBV5-1 to TRBJ2-5; TRBD1 aligns with 8 central bases. The receptor was isolated from a human donor in a cohort sampled during active COVID-19. The material sequenced was peripheral blood. The bases read TGCGCCAGCAGCTTGGGGACAGGGAGAGAGACCCAGTACTTC. It is translated as CASSLGTGRETQYF.